The present TCR beta chain was sequenced within a study of identical twins. The cDNA had a unique molecular identifier and a template-switch universal primer site. One entry per CDR3 protein results from TCRdb running MiXCR on the 5' RACE reads. Among about 720,000 distinct CDR3 sequences listed, 18% were seen once. Trimming took 1 base from V and 2 from J, leaving 14 bases between them. The germline V gene has CDR1 LNHNV and CDR2 YYDKDF (reference sequence). The CDR3 runs 16 residues. This sample also appeared in a second study, on T cells expressing NK-cell markers.

Sequenced material: PBMCs. The receptor comes from a woman aged 18-29 years in good health. The rearrangement uses TRBV15 and TRBJ1-1; no firm D call. The chain's CDR3 is CATSRGTPAINTEAFF. CDR3 nucleotide sequence: TGTGCCACCAGCAGAGGAACCCCTGCAATTAACACTGAAGCTTTCTTT.